This T cell receptor (beta chain) was found in a study of blood T cell repertoires in COVID-19. About the study: COVID-19 samples collected from the United States, Italy and Spain covered acute and convalescent phases. From T cells, B-cell-depleted T cells, or PBMCs came the material, which was cDNA or gDNA.

In germline, CDR1 is MNHEY, CDR2 SVGAGI. The CDR3 totals 15 residues. V lost 6 bases to trimming and J lost 0 bases; unmatched junction nucleotides: 5. Study processing details: Estimation of nucleated cell counts relied on the amplification of reference gene primers. The assay was immunoSEQ multiplex PCR, and TCRdb's table has in-frame clones only and misses some. Clone size and the V and J calls come from that table; the DNA yielded D and trimming. This table has over 150,000 clones, about 86% appearing once. The sequence was obtained from a man in his fifties with active or convalescent COVID-19. The genes are TRBV6-5 and TRBJ2-5; TRBD1 matches 9 bases. Sequenced input: peripheral blood. CDR3 amino acids: CASRAQGADQETQYF. In DNA form, the CDR3 reads TGTGCCAGCAGAGCACAGGGGGCGGACCAAGAGACCCAGTACTTC.